These 5 T cell receptor beta chains originate from one sample sequenced in a study of blood T cell repertoires in COVID-19. TCRdb's table, derived via immunoSEQ multiplex PCR, lists solely in-frame clones and lacks some. The repertoire consists of about 250,000 clones, with nearly 90% occurring once and the leading ten covering roughly 3%. The material sequenced was peripheral blood. The receptor set was obtained from a man aged 18 to 30 with active or convalescent COVID-19.

There are a few counts of this clone. The chain combines TRBV6-5 with TRBJ1-1; unclear D gene. This CDR3 has 15 residues. V dropped 4 bases and J dropped 1 base, with 13 bases sitting between them. Germline CDR1 reads MNHEY; CDR2 reads SVGAGI. Here the CDR3 DNA reads TGTGCCAGCAGTTCTCGGACTGTTGCGAACACTGAAGCTTTCTTT. It is translated as CASSSRTVANTEAFF.

V gene TRBV3-1 (or the pseudogene TRBV3-2) combines with J gene TRBJ1-6; perhaps TRBD1 as D (5 bases). The CDR3 spans 15 residues. The V and J ends lost 2 bases and 7 bases respectively, with 12 bases between them. Germline lookup yields CDR1 LGHDT and CDR2 YNNKEL (reference sequence). CDR3 region: CASSQLDSSNSPLHF. CDR3 nucleotides: TGTGCCAGCAGCCAACTCGACAGCTCGAATTCACCCCTCCACTTT.

The CDR3 coding sequence is TGCGCCAGCAGCTTGGTGGGCACCCATGATTCACCCCTCCACTTT. Translated, it gives CASSLVGTHDSPLHF. The chain links TRBV5-1 to TRBJ1-6; no definite D call. Germline values: CDR1 SGHRS, CDR2 YFSETQ. Trimming left V 0 bases short and J 8 bases short, with 12 bases between. This CDR3 spans 15 amino acids.

This clone was detected a few times. The chain joins TRBV6-6 to TRBJ2-7; no clear D gene. The CDR3 sequence is 13 residues long. Trimming shortened V by 5 bases and J by 5 bases, and 13 bases separated the two germline ends. CDR1 is MNHNY and CDR2 is SVGAGI in the germline V gene (reference sequence). CDR3 DNA sequence: TGTGCCAGCAGTCCCTCGGAGATCAACGAGCAGTACTTC. It is translated as CASSPSEINEQYF.

The V call is TRBV3-1 (or the pseudogene TRBV3-2), the J call TRBJ2-2; TRBD1 might be the D (6 bases). Germline V gives CDR1 LGHDT, CDR2 YNNKEL (reference sequence). The CDR3 length is 16 residues. Trimming took off 4 bases at V and 4 bases at J, with 16 bases between the two ends. The CDR3 is CASSLTGGGGTGELFF. The CDR3 DNA follows: TGTGCCAGCAGCCTGACTGGGGGCGGAGGCACCGGGGAGCTGTTTTTT.